Following are 13 T cell receptor beta chains from one sample sequenced in a study. Via MiXCR, TCRdb re-called the 5' RACE reads, giving one row per CDR3 protein. The sample includes some 32,000 distinct CDR3 sequences, approximately 25% seen only once; the top ten take more than 3.5%. Material: memory CD4+ T cells sorted from blood. Subset meaning: memory CD4+ T cells, CD4+CD45RO+CD25-. Source of these receptors: a female donor with breast cancer.

This clonotype was seen a few times. The V and J genes are TRBV27 and TRBJ1-5, with D possibly being TRBD1 (6 bases). The CDR3 is made up of 16 amino acids. Germline V gene sequence: CDR1 MNHEY, CDR2 SMNVEV (reference sequence). V was shortened by 5 bases and J by 5 bases, with 19 bases between the two germline ends. The CDR3 sequence: CASSPGLDSSYQPQHF. The CDR3 DNA follows: TGTGCCAGCAGTCCCGGGTTGGACAGCTCCTATCAGCCCCAGCATTTT.

A note on this clonotype: This may be a read error: a much more frequent sequence differs by one nucleotide. The V and J genes are TRBV11-2 and TRBJ2-1, with no clear D. The CDR3 has 13 amino acids. Germline V gene sequence: CDR1 SGHAT, CDR2 FQNNGV. CDR3 region: CASSLTLVDEQSF. As DNA, the CDR3 is TGTGCCAGCAGCTTAACCCTAGTAGACGAGCAGTCCTTC.

In regard to this clonotype: A read error may account for a junction end that differs from germline. The chain joins TRBV7-7 to TRBJ2-2; 7 positions match TRBD1. From germline, CDR1 is SSHAT and CDR2 FNYEAQ (reference sequence). The CDR3 spans 16 residues. The CDR3 reads CASSLVPGQVTGELFF. The CDR3 DNA is TGTGCTAGCAGCTTAGTTCCTGGACAGGTCACCGGGGAGCTGTTTTTT.

This chain joins TRBV9 and TRBJ2-6; no firm D call. The CDR3 extends over 12 amino acids. In germline, CDR1 is SGDLS, CDR2 YYNGEE. V lost 3 bases to trimming and J lost 4 bases, with 2 bases between them. The CDR3 protein is CASSAGANVLTF. The CDR3 DNA follows: TGTGCCAGCAGCGCCGGGGCCAACGTCCTGACTTTC.

With respect to this clonotype: Because it lacks the conserved phenylalanine or tryptophan at the end, this CDR3 is likely a read error. This chain uses TRBV4-1 with TRBJ2-7, with D possibly being TRBD2 (6 bases). V shed 4 bases and J shed 2 bases, with 15 bases lying between them. Germline lookup yields CDR1 MGHRA and CDR2 YSYEKL. The length of the CDR3 is 15 residues. The CDR3, as DNA: TGCGCCAGCAGCCCCAAGCTGGGGGGAGCCTACGAGCAGTACTCC. Its translation is CASSPKLGGAYEQYS.

This clonotype is medium-sized by share. The chain links TRBV20-1 to TRBJ2-1, with D tentatively TRBD1 or TRBD2 (6 bases each). V was pared by 2 bases and J by 5 bases, with 10 bases between. This CDR3 has 13 residues. Germline CDR1 reads DFQATT; CDR2 reads SNEGSKA (reference sequence). The CDR3 is CSARTGANNEQFF. The CDR3 DNA sequence: TGCAGTGCTAGAACGGGGGCCAACAATGAGCAGTTCTTC.

This chain links TRBV11-2 with TRBJ1-4, with a possible D match to TRBD1 (5 bases). V shed 5 bases and J shed 7 bases, with 23 bases lying between them. Looked up from germline, CDR1 is SGHAT and CDR2 is FQNNGV. The CDR3 contains 17 residues. CDR3 nucleotides: TGTGCCAGCAGCACTACAGGCCCGAGAACCTTAAGTGAAAAACTGTTTTTT. This translates into CASSTTGPRTLSEKLFF.

The sample holds a few counts of this clonotype. The chain carries TRBV7-3 and TRBJ2-1; 9 positions agree with TRBD2. The V and J ends lost 1 base and 12 bases, in that order; junction bases with no gene match: 7. This CDR3 is 14 amino acids long. Germline V CDR1 and CDR2: SGHTA, FQGTGA. DNA for the CDR3: TGTGCCAGCAGCTTAAGCGGGAGGGTCGATGTGCAGTTCTTC. Its translation is CASSLSGRVDVQFF.

This clonotype was detected a few times. This chain connects TRBV5-1 to TRBJ2-7; 15 bases map to TRBD2. This CDR3 spans 21 amino acids. Germline assignment: CDR1 SGHRS and CDR2 YFSETQ. The J segment lost 0 bases and the V segment lost 0 bases, leaving 13 bases of the junction unmatched. CDR3 in DNA: TGCGCCAGCAGCTTGGAATTCGTGGCCAGGACTAGCGGGAGGGCCTCCTACGAGCAGTACTTC. It yields the protein CASSLEFVARTSGRASYEQYF.

The chain is built from TRBV24-1 and TRBJ2-1; D unclear. This CDR3 region has 12 residues. Germline CDR1 KGHDR, CDR2 SFDVKD. V lost 4 bases, J lost 5 bases, and 5 bases lay in between. The CDR3 DNA reads as TGTGCCACCAGTGAGACGGACAATGAGCAGTTCTTC. Protein: CATSETDNEQFF.

This chain joins TRBV3-1 and TRBJ1-4; D gene uncertain. The germline CDR1 and CDR2 sequences are LGHDT and YNNKEL (reference sequence). Trimming removed 4 bases at V and 7 bases at J, with 10 bases between. This CDR3 is built from 13 residues. CDR3: CASSLTNSEKLFF. In DNA, the CDR3 is TGTGCCAGCAGCCTTACTAACTCTGAAAAACTGTTTTTT. Complete variable domain (other parts from reference TRBV3-1 and TRBJ1-4): DTAVSQTPKYLVTQMGNDKSIKCEQNLGHDTMYWYKQDSKKFLKIMFSYNNKELIINETVPNRFSPKSPDKAHLNLHINSLELGDSAVYFCASSLTNSEKLFFGSGTQLSVL.

This clonotype was found a few times. The V call is TRBV27, the J call TRBJ2-3; no firm D call. V shed 8 bases and J shed 0 bases, with 12 bases lying between them. This CDR3 contains 14 residues. Per the germline V gene, CDR1 is MNHEY and CDR2 is SMNVEV (reference sequence). CDR3 loop: CASLRTASTDTQYF. The CDR3 DNA is TGTGCCAGCCTCCGGACGGCGAGCACAGATACGCAGTATTTT.

The chain joins TRBV7-3 to TRBJ2-1, with unresolved D. This CDR3 spans 15 amino acids. V lost 5 bases and J lost 0, with 11 bases in between. Germline CDR1 SGHTA, CDR2 FQGTGA. As DNA, the CDR3 is TGTGCCAGCAGCCTAATAGCTAGCTCCTACAATGAGCAGTTCTTC. Translated, it gives CASSLIASSYNEQFF.